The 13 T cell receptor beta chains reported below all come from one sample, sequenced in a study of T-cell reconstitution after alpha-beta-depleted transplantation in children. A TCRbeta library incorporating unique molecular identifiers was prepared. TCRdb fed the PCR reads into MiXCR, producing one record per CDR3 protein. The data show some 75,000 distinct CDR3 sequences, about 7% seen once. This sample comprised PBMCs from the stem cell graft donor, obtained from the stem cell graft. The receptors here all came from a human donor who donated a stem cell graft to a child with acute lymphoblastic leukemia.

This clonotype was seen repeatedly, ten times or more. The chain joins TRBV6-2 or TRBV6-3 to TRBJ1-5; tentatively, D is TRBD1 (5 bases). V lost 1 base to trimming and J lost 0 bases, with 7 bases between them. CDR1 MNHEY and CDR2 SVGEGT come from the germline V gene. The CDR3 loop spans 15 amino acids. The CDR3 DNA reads TGTGCCAGCAGTTACTTCAGGGATAGCAATCAGCCCCAGCATTTT. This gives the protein CASSYFRDSNQPQHF.

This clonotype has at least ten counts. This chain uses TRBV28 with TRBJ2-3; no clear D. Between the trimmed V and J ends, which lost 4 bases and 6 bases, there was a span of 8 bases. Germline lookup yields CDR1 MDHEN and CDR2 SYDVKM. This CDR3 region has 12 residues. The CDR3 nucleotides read TGTGCCAGCAGTTCCGATGGGGATACGCAGTATTTT. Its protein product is CASSSDGDTQYF. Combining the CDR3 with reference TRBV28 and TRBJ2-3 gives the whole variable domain DVKVTQSSRYLVKRTGEKVFLECVQDMDHENMFWYRQDPGLGLRLIYFSYDVKMKEKGDIPEGYSVSREKKERFSLILESASTNQTSMYLCASSSDGDTQYFGPGTRLTVL.

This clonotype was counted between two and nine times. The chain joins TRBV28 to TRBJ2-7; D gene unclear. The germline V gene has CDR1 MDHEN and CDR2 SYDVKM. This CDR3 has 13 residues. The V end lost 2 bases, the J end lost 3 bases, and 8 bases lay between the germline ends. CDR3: CASSLPVGYEQYF. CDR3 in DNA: TGTGCCAGCAGTTTACCAGTGGGCTACGAGCAGTACTTC.

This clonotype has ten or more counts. CDR3 DNA: TGTGCCAGCAGCCAAGATTGGGCGGCGGGAGGACTCGATGAGCAGTTCTTC. Translated: CASSQDWAAGGLDEQFF. The chain employs TRBV4-2 and TRBJ2-1; 8 bases line up with TRBD2. The CDR3 is made up of 17 amino acids. Germline trimming cut 0 bases from V and 8 bases from J; bases unmatched to any gene: 12. The germline V gene has CDR1 LGHNA and CDR2 YNFKEQ.

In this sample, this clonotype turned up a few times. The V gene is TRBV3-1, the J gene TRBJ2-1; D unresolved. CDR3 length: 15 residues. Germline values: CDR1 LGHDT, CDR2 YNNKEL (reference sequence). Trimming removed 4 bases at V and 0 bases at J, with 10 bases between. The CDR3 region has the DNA TGTGCCAGCAGCCGGGTCGGCAGCTCCTACAATGAGCAGTTCTTC. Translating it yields CASSRVGSSYNEQFF.

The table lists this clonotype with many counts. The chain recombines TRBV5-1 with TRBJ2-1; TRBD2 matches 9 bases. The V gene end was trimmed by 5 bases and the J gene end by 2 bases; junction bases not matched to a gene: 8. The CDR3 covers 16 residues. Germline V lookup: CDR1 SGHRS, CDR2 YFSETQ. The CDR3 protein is CASRPSSGKAYNEQFF. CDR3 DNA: TGCGCCAGCAGGCCCTCTAGCGGGAAAGCCTACAATGAGCAGTTCTTC.

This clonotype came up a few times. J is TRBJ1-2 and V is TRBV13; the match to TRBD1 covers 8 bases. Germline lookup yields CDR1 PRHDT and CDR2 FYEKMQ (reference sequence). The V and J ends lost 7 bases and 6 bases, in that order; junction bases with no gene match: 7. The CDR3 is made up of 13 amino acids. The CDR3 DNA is TGTGCCAGCAACGCGGTCAGGGGGCATGGCTACACCTTC. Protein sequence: CASNAVRGHGYTF.

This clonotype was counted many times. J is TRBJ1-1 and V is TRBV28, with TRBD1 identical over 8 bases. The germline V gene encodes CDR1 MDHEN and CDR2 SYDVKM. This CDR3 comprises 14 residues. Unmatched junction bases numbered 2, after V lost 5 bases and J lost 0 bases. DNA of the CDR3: TGTGCCAGCAGTCGGGACAGGATGAACACTGAAGCTTTCTTT. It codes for CASSRDRMNTEAFF.

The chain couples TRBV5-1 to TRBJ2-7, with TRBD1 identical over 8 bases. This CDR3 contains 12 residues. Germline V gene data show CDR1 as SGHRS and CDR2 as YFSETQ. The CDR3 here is CCSSLQGGEQYF. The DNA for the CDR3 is TGCTGCAGCAGCTTACAGGGGGGCGAGCAGTACTTC.

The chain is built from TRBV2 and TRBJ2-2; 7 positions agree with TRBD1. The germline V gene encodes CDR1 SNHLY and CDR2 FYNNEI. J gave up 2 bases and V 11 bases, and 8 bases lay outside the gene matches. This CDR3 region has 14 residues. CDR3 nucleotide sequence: TGTGCCTGCTTTGGACAGGAAAACACCGGGGAGCTGTTTTTT. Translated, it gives CACFGQENTGELFF.

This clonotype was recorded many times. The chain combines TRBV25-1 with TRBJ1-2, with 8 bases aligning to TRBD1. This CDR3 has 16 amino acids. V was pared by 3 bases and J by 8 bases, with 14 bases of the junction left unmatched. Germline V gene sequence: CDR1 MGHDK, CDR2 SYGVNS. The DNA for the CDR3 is TGTGCCAGCAGTGACCAGGGGGCTCAGTCGGTGTACGGCTACACCTTC. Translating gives CASSDQGAQSVYGYTF.

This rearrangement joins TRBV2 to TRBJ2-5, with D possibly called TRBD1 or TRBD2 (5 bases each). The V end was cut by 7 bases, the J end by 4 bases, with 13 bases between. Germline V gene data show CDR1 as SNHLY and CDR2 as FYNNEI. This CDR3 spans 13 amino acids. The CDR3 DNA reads TGTGCCAGCACGGGGCTAAGAGGAGAGACCCAGTACTTC. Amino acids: CASTGLRGETQYF.

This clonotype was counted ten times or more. CDR3 coding DNA: TGTGCCAGCAGCGTAGGTGGGGGCGGCTACACCTTC. This gives the protein CASSVGGGGYTF. V and J are TRBV9 and TRBJ1-2; TRBD1 is a possible D gene (6 bases). With 0 bases removed from V and 8 bases from J, the gap between germline ends came to 8 bases. The CDR3 sequence is 12 residues long. Per germline, CDR1 SGDLS and CDR2 YYNGEE.